Each of the 19 T cell receptor beta chains below was sequenced from the same sample in a study of shared clonotypes between healthy human individuals. Clones were read by immunoSEQ multiplex PCR, and TCRdb kept only the in-frame ones, dropping some. Among 100,000 to 120,000 clones listed, about two thirds were seen once. The sample consisted of memory CD8+ T cells sorted from blood. Subset meaning: CD45RO+ cells pooled with CCR7-negative TemRA cells. The receptors derive from a woman aged 25-40 years in good health.

In its sample, this clone was seen a few times. The rearrangement joins TRBV28 to TRBJ2-7; TRBD1 aligns across 9 bases. The V gene's germline CDR1 is MDHEN and CDR2 SYDVKM. This CDR3 spans 14 amino acids. Trimming removed 6 bases from V and 7 bases from J; junction bases left unmatched: 10. CDR3 bases: TGTGCCAGCAGCCCTATACAGGGGGCGAGGGAGCAGTACTTC. Translated: CASSPIQGAREQYF.

Worth noting for this clone: Other DNA sequences in this specimen translate into the identical CDR3. V usage is TRBV9 and J usage is TRBJ2-3; 7 bases fit TRBD2. Looked up from germline, CDR1 is SGDLS and CDR2 is YYNGEE. V lost 0 bases and J lost 4; bases outside the gene matches: 2. The CDR3 runs 14 residues. DNA of the CDR3: TGTGCCAGCAGCGTAGCGGGAGGTTCAGATACGCAGTATTTT. Amino acid sequence: CASSVAGGSDTQYF.

The rearrangement uses TRBV19 and TRBJ2-7, with 7 nucleotides matching TRBD1. Germline CDR1 LNHDA, CDR2 SQIVND (reference sequence). This CDR3 has 16 residues. V lost 4 bases and J lost 0; bases outside the gene matches: 9. The CDR3 sequence: CASSNPGQVSSYEQYF. In DNA form, the CDR3 reads TGTGCCAGTAGTAACCCAGGACAGGTTAGCTCCTACGAGCAGTACTTC.

This clone was seen only once. Other DNA sequences in the sample encode the same CDR3. This rearrangement joins TRBV2 to TRBJ1-5, with 7 bases identical to TRBD1. Germline V lookup: CDR1 SNHLY, CDR2 FYNNEI. J lost 4 bases, V lost 5 bases, and 8 bases had no gene match. The CDR3 loop spans 15 amino acids. The CDR3 region is CASSPGTASNQPQHF. The CDR3, as DNA: TGTGCCAGCAGTCCCGGGACAGCATCAAATCAGCCCCAGCATTTT.

The J gene is TRBJ1-5, the V gene TRBV2, with D unclear. Germline V lookup: CDR1 SNHLY, CDR2 FYNNEI. The length of the CDR3 is 14 residues. V lost 4 bases, J lost 6 bases, and 13 bases lay in between. Here the CDR3 DNA reads TGTGCCAGCAGTGGACTCCCCGGCACTCAGCCCCAGCATTTT. Its protein product is CASSGLPGTQPQHF. Full variable domain (remainder filled in from reference TRBV2 and TRBJ1-5): EPEVTQTPSHQVTQMGQEVILRCVPISNHLYFYWYRQILGQKVEFLVSFYNNEISEKSEIFDDQFSVERPDGSNFTLKIRSTKLEDSAMYFCASSGLPGTQPQHFGDGTRLSIL.

This rearrangement joins TRBV7-9 to TRBJ2-1; D is uncertain. Deletions cut 5 bases from V and 10 bases from J, with 15 bases between. The CDR3 consists of 13 residues. CDR1 SEHNR and CDR2 FQNEAQ come from the germline V gene (reference sequence). The CDR3 nucleotides are TGTGCCAGCAGCCCCTGTGGTAGTTACGAGCAGTTCTTC. It is translated as CASSPCGSYEQFF.

This sequence joins TRBV6-5 and TRBJ1-3; D gene unclear. Germline assignment: CDR1 MNHEY and CDR2 SVGAGI. V lost 2 bases, J lost 3 bases, and 11 bases lay in between. The CDR3 is 15 residues long. The chain's CDR3 is CASSYSRVFGNTIYF. CDR3 nucleotides: TGTGCCAGCAGTTACAGTAGGGTCTTTGGAAACACCATATATTTT.

A note on this clone: Given a much more abundant clone one base away, this may be a read error. The same CDR3 is also encoded by other DNA sequences in this sample. The rearrangement joins TRBV6-4 to TRBJ2-3, with 9 bases that match TRBD2. Germline V lookup: CDR1 MRHNA, CDR2 SNTAGT. The CDR3 has 14 residues. CDR3 loop: CASSVAGATDTQYF. Here the CDR3 DNA reads TGTGCCAGCAGTGTAGCGGGAGCAACAGATACACAGTATTTT.

The genes are TRBV4-1 and TRBJ2-2; 7 positions agree with TRBD2. In germline, CDR1 is MGHRA, CDR2 YSYEKL. The ends lost 4 bases at V and 2 bases at J; junction bases unmatched: 10. This CDR3 contains 17 residues. This chain's CDR3 is CASSLWGDYLNTGELFF. Written as DNA, the CDR3 is TGCGCCAGCAGCCTGTGGGGGGACTACTTAAACACCGGGGAGCTGTTTTTT.

About this clone: Relative to the germline gene, one junction end is altered; a read error may explain this. The chain couples TRBV6-5 to TRBJ2-1; possibly TRBD2 for D (5 bases). The germline V gene has CDR1 MNHEY and CDR2 SVGAGI. The CDR3 is made up of 14 amino acids. The CDR3 coding sequence is TGTGCCATCAGTGGTAGCGTGGCATACAATGAGCAGTTCTTC. Its translation: CAISGSVAYNEQFF.

This clone was found a few times. V is TRBV18 and J is TRBJ2-2; the D gene is possibly TRBD1 (6 bases). The germline V gene encodes CDR1 KGHSH and CDR2 LQKENI. The V and J ends lost 2 bases and 4 bases respectively, with 17 bases between them. There are 17 residues in the CDR3. The CDR3 protein is CASSPAGERLPTGELFF. The DNA for the CDR3 is TGTGCCAGCTCACCAGCAGGGGAGCGGTTACCCACCGGGGAGCTGTTTTTT.

The rearrangement uses TRBV5-1 and TRBJ2-1; unclear D gene. The CDR3 spans 15 residues. Germline V gene sequence: CDR1 SGHRS, CDR2 YFSETQ. V lost 0 bases, J lost 8 bases, and 15 bases lay in between. The DNA for the CDR3 is TGCGCCAGCAGCTTGGGTTTTAAAAGACCGGATGAGCAGTTCTTC. Amino acid sequence: CASSLGFKRPDEQFF.

This rearrangement joins TRBV2 to TRBJ2-7; maybe TRBD2 (6 bases). Germline V gene lookup returns CDR1 SNHLY and CDR2 FYNNEI. With 4 bases removed from V and 4 bases from J, the gap between germline ends came to 11 bases. The CDR3 contains 13 residues. DNA for the CDR3: TGTGCCAGCAGTGGGGACTTGCAGTACGAGCAGTACTTC. It encodes CASSGDLQYEQYF.

This clone has a single count. The CDR3 DNA reads as TGTGCCATAAGGAGCCAATTGGGGGGGCAAAACACTGAAGCTTTCTTT. This gives the protein CAIRSQLGGQNTEAFF. The chain employs TRBV10-3 and TRBJ1-1; a weak D match, TRBD1 (6 bases). This CDR3 is built from 16 residues. Germline CDR1 and CDR2: ENHRY and SYGVKD. The V gene lost 9 bases and the J gene lost 2 bases, with 22 bases spanning the gap.

CDR3 sequence: CASSGGNTEAFF. DNA for the CDR3: TGTGCCAGCAGCGGCGGGAACACTGAAGCTTTCTTT. The chain recombines TRBV7-8 with TRBJ1-1; D gene uncertain. Germline V gene sequence: CDR1 SGHVS, CDR2 FQNEAQ. V was trimmed by 5 bases and J by 1 base, leaving 5 bases between them. This CDR3 has 12 amino acids.

The chain links TRBV4-2 to TRBJ2-3, with D uncertain. V gave up 0 bases and J gave up 5 bases, with 6 bases separating them. CDR1 is LGHNA, CDR2 YNFKEQ, per germline. This CDR3 has 13 residues. CDR3 bases: TGTGCCAGCAGCCAAGATTTTGTAGATACGCAGTATTTT. The encoded protein is CASSQDFVDTQYF.

This clone was recorded at least ten times. The rearrangement joins TRBV10-1 to TRBJ2-1; 7 nucleotides line up with TRBD2. The V gene end was trimmed by 2 bases and the J gene end by 3 bases; junction bases not matched to a gene: 10. The CDR3 sequence is 17 residues long. The germline V gene has CDR1 WNHNN and CDR2 SYGVQD (reference sequence). CDR3 DNA: TGCGCCAGCAGTGAGGTCTTGGCGGGAGAGAACTACAATGAGCAGTTCTTC. Protein: CASSEVLAGENYNEQFF.

V gene TRBV7-6 combines with J gene TRBJ1-1, with D possibly TRBD1 on 5 matching bases. Germline CDR1 is SGHVS and CDR2 is FNYEAQ. V was pared by 3 bases and J by 1 base, with 9 bases between. CDR3 length equals 14 residues. This CDR3 reads CASSFGTANTEAFF. CDR3 coding DNA: TGTGCCAGCAGCTTTGGGACGGCGAACACTGAAGCTTTCTTT.

The chain combines TRBV27 with TRBJ2-7; D is unresolved. This CDR3 is built from 12 residues. Between the trimmed V and J ends, which lost 2 bases and 4 bases, there was a span of 6 bases. Looked up from germline, CDR1 is MNHEY and CDR2 is SMNVEV (reference sequence). The CDR3 here is CASSLLGYEQYF. CDR3 sequence (DNA): TGTGCCAGCAGTTTACTCGGTTACGAGCAGTACTTC.